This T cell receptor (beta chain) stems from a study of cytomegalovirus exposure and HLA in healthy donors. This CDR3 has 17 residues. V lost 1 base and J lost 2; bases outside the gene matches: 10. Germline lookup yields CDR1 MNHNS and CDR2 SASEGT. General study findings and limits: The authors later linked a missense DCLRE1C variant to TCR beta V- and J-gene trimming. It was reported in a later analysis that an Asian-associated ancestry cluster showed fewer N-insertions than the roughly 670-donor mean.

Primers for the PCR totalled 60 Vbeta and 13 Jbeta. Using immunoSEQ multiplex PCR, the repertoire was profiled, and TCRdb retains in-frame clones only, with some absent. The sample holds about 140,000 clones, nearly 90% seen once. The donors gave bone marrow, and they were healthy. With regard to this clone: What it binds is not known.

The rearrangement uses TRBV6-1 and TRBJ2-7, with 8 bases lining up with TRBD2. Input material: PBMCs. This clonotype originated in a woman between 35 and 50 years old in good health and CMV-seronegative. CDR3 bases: TGTGCCAGCAGTGAAGGGACTAGCTCAGGGCCCCCCTACGAGCAGTACTTC. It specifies CASSEGTSSGPPYEQYF.